Relative to its sample, the clone carrying this TCR beta chain is large (0.1 to 1%). The data belong to a study of spatial heterogeneity in lung cancer. The CDR3 extends over 15 amino acids. With 0 bases removed from V and 4 bases from J, the gap between germline ends came to 14 bases. The germline V gene encodes CDR1 SGDLS and CDR2 YYNGEE. TCRdb passed the 5' RACE reads through MiXCR, listing each CDR3 protein once. The data contain approximately 780 distinct CDR3 sequences, about 10% of them singletons. Time point described: sample taken at primary tumor resection. The authors sequenced whole RNA from tumor, nontumor lung or frozen PBMC without sorting.

Sample: normal lung tissue next to the tumor, taken at surgery. The TCR comes from a male donor with early-stage non-small cell lung cancer. This chain uses TRBV9 with TRBJ2-7; D call uncertain. The DNA for the CDR3 is TGTGCCAGCAGCGTAGATCCTAGTCCCGGGTACGAGCAGTACTTC. Its translation is CASSVDPSPGYEQYF.